This TCR beta chain was documented in a study of technical replicates of blood from four donors. CDR3 length equals 15 residues. Germline CDR1 reads LNHNV; CDR2 reads YYDKDF (reference sequence). V lost 1 base to trimming and J lost 8 bases, with 15 bases between them. The repertoire was sequenced with immunoSEQ multiplex PCR; TCRdb's copy has only in-frame clones and lacks some. This sample has about 100,000 clones, with approximately 96% found just once. This TCR was sampled from a human donor in good health. Sequences were obtained from T cells isolated from PBMCs. The gene calls are TRBV15 and TRBJ2-1; weak D call: TRBD2 (5 bases). This CDR3 is CATSRARGFGDEQFF. The CDR3 coding sequence is TGTGCCACCAGCAGAGCTCGGGGTTTTGGCGATGAGCAGTTCTTC. The full variable domain, its missing parts supplied by reference TRBV15 and TRBJ2-1, is DAMVIQNPRYQVTQFGKPVTLSCSQTLNHNVMYWYQQKSSQAPKLLFHYYDKDFNNEADTPDNFQSRRPNTSFCFLDIRSPGLGDTAMYLCATSRARGFGDEQFFGPGTRLTVL.